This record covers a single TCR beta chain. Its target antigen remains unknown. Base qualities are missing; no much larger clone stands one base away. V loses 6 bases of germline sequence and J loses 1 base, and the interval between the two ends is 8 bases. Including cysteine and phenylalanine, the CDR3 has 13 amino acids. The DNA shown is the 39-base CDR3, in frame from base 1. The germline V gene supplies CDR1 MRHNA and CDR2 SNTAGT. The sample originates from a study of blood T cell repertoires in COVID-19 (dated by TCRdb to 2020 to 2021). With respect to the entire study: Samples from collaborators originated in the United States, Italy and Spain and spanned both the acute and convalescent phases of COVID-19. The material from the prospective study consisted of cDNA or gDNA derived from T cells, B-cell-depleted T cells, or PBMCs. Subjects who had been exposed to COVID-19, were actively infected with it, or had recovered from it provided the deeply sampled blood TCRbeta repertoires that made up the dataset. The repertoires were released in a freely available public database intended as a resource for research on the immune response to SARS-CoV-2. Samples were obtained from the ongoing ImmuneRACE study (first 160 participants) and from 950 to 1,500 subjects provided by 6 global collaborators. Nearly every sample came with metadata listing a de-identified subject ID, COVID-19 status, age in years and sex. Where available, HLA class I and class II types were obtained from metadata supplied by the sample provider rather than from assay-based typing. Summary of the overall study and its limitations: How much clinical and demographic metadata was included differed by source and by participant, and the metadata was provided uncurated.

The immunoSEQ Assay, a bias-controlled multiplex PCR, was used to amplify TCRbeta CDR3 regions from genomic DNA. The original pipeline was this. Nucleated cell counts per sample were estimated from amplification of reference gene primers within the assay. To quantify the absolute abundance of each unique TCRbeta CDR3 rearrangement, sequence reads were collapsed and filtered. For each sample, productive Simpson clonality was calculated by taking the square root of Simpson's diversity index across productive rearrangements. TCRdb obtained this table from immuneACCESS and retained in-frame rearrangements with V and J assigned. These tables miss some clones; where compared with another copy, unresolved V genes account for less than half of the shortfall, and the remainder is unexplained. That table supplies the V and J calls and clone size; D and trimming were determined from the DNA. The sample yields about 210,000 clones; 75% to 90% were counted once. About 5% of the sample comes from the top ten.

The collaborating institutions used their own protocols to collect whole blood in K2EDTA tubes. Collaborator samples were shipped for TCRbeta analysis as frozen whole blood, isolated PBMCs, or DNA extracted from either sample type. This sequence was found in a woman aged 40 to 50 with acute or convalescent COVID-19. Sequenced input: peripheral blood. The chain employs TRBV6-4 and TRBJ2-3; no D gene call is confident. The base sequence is TGTGCCAGCAGCCTCCAGGGCACAGATACGCAGTATTTT. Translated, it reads CASSLQGTDTQYF.